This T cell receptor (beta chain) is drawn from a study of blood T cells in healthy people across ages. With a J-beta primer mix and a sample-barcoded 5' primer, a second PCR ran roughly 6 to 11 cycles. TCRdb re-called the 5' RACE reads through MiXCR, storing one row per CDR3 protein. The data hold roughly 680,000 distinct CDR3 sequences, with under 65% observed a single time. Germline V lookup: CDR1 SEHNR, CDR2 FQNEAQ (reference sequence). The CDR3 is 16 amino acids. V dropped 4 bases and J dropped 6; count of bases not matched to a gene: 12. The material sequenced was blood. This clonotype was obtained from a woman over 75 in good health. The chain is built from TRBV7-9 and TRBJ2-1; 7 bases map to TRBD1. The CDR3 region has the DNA TGTGCCAGCAGCTCTCCCCGGGACAGTACTACCAATGAGCAGTTCTTC. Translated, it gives CASSSPRDSTTNEQFF.